What follows describes a single T cell receptor beta chain. Measured with immunoSEQ multiplex PCR; TCRdb has only the in-frame clones, and not every one. Of roughly 70,000 clones listed, 60% to 80% are singletons. These data are taken from a study of blood T cell repertoires in COVID-19. The CDR3 runs to 14 residues. The germline CDR1 and CDR2 sequences are ENHRY and SYGVKD. Unmatched junction bases numbered 3, after V lost 4 bases and J lost 0 bases. This sequence joins TRBV10-3 and TRBJ2-7; 7 positions match TRBD1. The source material was peripheral blood. The sequence was obtained from an older man with COVID-19, enrolled during active disease. In DNA form, the CDR3 reads TGTGCCATCAGTGGGGGACAGTTCTCCTACGAGCAGTACTTC. Translated: CAISGGQFSYEQYF.